The rows below give T cell receptor beta chains drawn from one sample of a study of post-analysis software for immune sequencing data. TCRdb recomputed calls from the PCR reads with MiXCR, one row per CDR3 protein. The table includes around 770,000 distinct CDR3 sequences, roughly 50% detected once. The sequencing input was blood. The receptors derive from a girl aged 5 to 17 with multiple sclerosis. Both conserved end residues are part of each CDR3. D genes are given only for firm matches. Rows may omit the clone size; those that give it use once, few, many or a size class.

clone_size: -; j_call: TRBJ1-2; d_call: -; v_call: TRBV24-1; cdr3_nt: TGTGCCACCAGTGACCGGGACTATGGGAACTATGGCTACACCTTC; cdr3_aa: CATSDRDYGNYGYTF
clone_size: -; j_call: TRBJ2-7; d_call: -; v_call: TRBV6-2/TRBV6-3; cdr3_nt: TGTGCCAGCAGTTACAGTCCCAAGACGTCACTGTCCTACGAGCAGTACTTC; cdr3_aa: CASSYSPKTSLSYEQYF
clone_size: -; j_call: TRBJ2-6; d_call: TRBD1; v_call: TRBV20-1; cdr3_nt: TGCAGTGCCCGGGACAGAAGCTCTGGGGCCAACGTCCTGACTTTC; cdr3_aa: CSARDRSSGANVLTF
clone_size: -; j_call: TRBJ1-2; d_call: TRBD1; v_call: TRBV28; cdr3_nt: TGTGCCAGCAGTTCCCCTTTCAGGGGGGGCTATGGCTACACCTTC; cdr3_aa: CASSSPFRGGYGYTF
clone_size: few; j_call: TRBJ2-1; d_call: -; v_call: TRBV7-6; cdr3_nt: TGTGCCAGCAGCTTAGCGGGCCCGAGGTCCTACAATGAGCAGTTCTTC; cdr3_aa: CASSLAGPRSYNEQFF
clone_size: -; j_call: TRBJ1-2; d_call: TRBD1; v_call: TRBV20-1; cdr3_nt: TGCAGTGCTAGAGATCTCACAGGGGGCCCCCGGGACTATGGCTACACCTTC; cdr3_aa: CSARDLTGGPRDYGYTF
clone_size: -; j_call: TRBJ1-5; d_call: TRBD1; v_call: TRBV5-1; cdr3_nt: TGCGCCAGCAGCTCCGGACAGGGAGGAGGATTTCAGCCCCAGCATTTT; cdr3_aa: CASSSGQGGGFQPQHF
clone_size: -; j_call: TRBJ2-2; d_call: -; v_call: TRBV7-2; cdr3_nt: TGTGCCAGCAGCTTTGGTCCTGGGGAGCTGTTTTTT; cdr3_aa: CASSFGPGELFF
clone_size: -; j_call: TRBJ1-2; d_call: -; v_call: TRBV12-3/TRBV12-4; cdr3_nt: TGTGCCACCTGGGAGGGTGGATGGGATGGCTACACCTTC; cdr3_aa: CATWEGGWDGYTF
clone_size: many; j_call: TRBJ2-3; d_call: TRBD2; v_call: TRBV3-1; cdr3_nt: TGTGCCAGCAGCCATTTTGCGGCGGGAGAGGGGAGCACAGATACGCAGTATTTT; cdr3_aa: CASSHFAAGEGSTDTQYF
clone_size: -; j_call: TRBJ2-7; d_call: TRBD1; v_call: TRBV29-1; cdr3_nt: TGCAGCGCCGGGGGACAGGGGGCGAACGAGCAGTACTTC; cdr3_aa: CSAGGQGANEQYF
clone_size: -; j_call: TRBJ1-2; d_call: -; v_call: TRBV10-3; cdr3_nt: TGTGCCATCAGTGGACAGTTTGAGTATGGCTACACCTTC; cdr3_aa: CAISGQFEYGYTF
clone_size: -; j_call: TRBJ2-3; d_call: -; v_call: TRBV24-1; cdr3_nt: TGTGCCACCAGTGAAACAACCAGGGGAAAGAAGGATACGCAGTATTTT; cdr3_aa: CATSETTRGKKDTQYF
clone_size: few; j_call: TRBJ2-3; d_call: -; v_call: TRBV19; cdr3_nt: TGTGCCAGTAGTTTTTCGACAGGAGCTAGCACAGATACGCAGTATTTT; cdr3_aa: CASSFSTGASTDTQYF
clone_size: -; j_call: TRBJ1-1; d_call: TRBD1; v_call: TRBV7-6; cdr3_nt: TGTGCCAGCAGCAAAGGACAGGGGAACACTGAAGCTTTCTTT; cdr3_aa: CASSKGQGNTEAFF
clone_size: -; j_call: TRBJ2-1; d_call: TRBD2; v_call: TRBV14; cdr3_nt: TGTGCCAGCAGCCGCCTCGGGGCCGGGAGGACCAACAATGAGCAGTTCTTC; cdr3_aa: CASSRLGAGRTNNEQFF
clone_size: -; j_call: TRBJ2-1; d_call: -; v_call: TRBV11-3; cdr3_nt: TGTGCCAGCAGATTCACTTCCCTATCCCTATCCTACAATGAGCAGTTCTTC; cdr3_aa: CASRFTSLSLSYNEQFF
clone_size: few; j_call: TRBJ2-1; d_call: -; v_call: TRBV4-1; cdr3_nt: TGCGCCAGCAGCCAAATCCCCCAGGAAGAGCAGTTCTTC; cdr3_aa: CASSQIPQEEQFF
clone_size: -; j_call: TRBJ2-1; d_call: TRBD2; v_call: TRBV7-9; cdr3_nt: TGTGTCAGCAGCTTAGCGGGCAGCGGGAGCAATGAGCAGTTCTTC; cdr3_aa: CVSSLAGSGSNEQFF
clone_size: -; j_call: TRBJ2-6; d_call: -; v_call: TRBV20-1; cdr3_nt: TGCAGTGCTCCGGTCTCTGGGGCCAACGTCCTGACTTTC; cdr3_aa: CSAPVSGANVLTF
clone_size: -; j_call: TRBJ2-3; d_call: TRBD2; v_call: TRBV5-1; cdr3_nt: TGCGCCAGCAAGAGGTCCCAACTAGCGGACCAGAGCACAGATACGCAGTATTTT; cdr3_aa: CASKRSQLADQSTDTQYF
clone_size: -; j_call: TRBJ2-7; d_call: -; v_call: TRBV7-9; cdr3_nt: TGTGCCAGCAGCTCCGAACCGGTCGAGCAGTACTTC; cdr3_aa: CASSSEPVEQYF
clone_size: few; j_call: TRBJ2-1; d_call: -; v_call: TRBV6-5; cdr3_nt: TGTGCCAGCAGCCCACCAACTAGGAGTGAGCAGTTCTTC; cdr3_aa: CASSPPTRSEQFF
clone_size: -; j_call: TRBJ2-1; d_call: TRBD2; v_call: TRBV28; cdr3_nt: TGTGCCAGCAGTTTAGAGGGCGGGGGAACCTACAATGAGCAGTTCTTC; cdr3_aa: CASSLEGGGTYNEQFF
clone_size: -; j_call: TRBJ1-1; d_call: -; v_call: TRBV7-9; cdr3_nt: TGTGCCAGCAGCAGATTAGGTGGGGTTGTGGACACTGAAGCTTTCTTT; cdr3_aa: CASSRLGGVVDTEAFF
clone_size: -; j_call: TRBJ2-5; d_call: -; v_call: TRBV29-1; cdr3_nt: TGCAGCGTTGAACCCCGGACAGTAGCCCAAGAGACCCAGTACTTC; cdr3_aa: CSVEPRTVAQETQYF
clone_size: few; j_call: TRBJ2-1; d_call: -; v_call: TRBV25-1; cdr3_nt: TGTGCCAGCAGTGAATATGAGCAGTTCTTC; cdr3_aa: CASSEYEQFF
clone_size: -; j_call: TRBJ1-1; d_call: -; v_call: TRBV7-2; cdr3_nt: TGTGCCAGCAGCTTTATGACGGCTAACACTGAAGCTTTCTTT; cdr3_aa: CASSFMTANTEAFF
clone_size: -; j_call: TRBJ2-7; d_call: -; v_call: TRBV7-2; cdr3_nt: TGTGCCAGCAGCTTAGGCCCGGCGGGCCGAGAAGAGCAGTACTTC; cdr3_aa: CASSLGPAGREEQYF
clone_size: -; j_call: TRBJ1-2; d_call: TRBD1; v_call: TRBV10-3; cdr3_nt: TGTGCCATCAGCCGGACAGGGCTCGTGGATGGCTACACCTTC; cdr3_aa: CAISRTGLVDGYTF
clone_size: -; j_call: TRBJ2-2; d_call: -; v_call: TRBV20-1; cdr3_nt: TGCAGTGCTAGGATGGACACCGGGGAGCGGTTTTTT; cdr3_aa: CSARMDTGERFF
clone_size: -; j_call: TRBJ1-1; d_call: TRBD1; v_call: TRBV10-3; cdr3_nt: TGTGCCATCGGACAGGGCATGAACACTGAAGCTTTCTTT; cdr3_aa: CAIGQGMNTEAFF
clone_size: -; j_call: TRBJ2-3; d_call: TRBD2; v_call: TRBV30; cdr3_nt: TGTGCCTGGTGGACTAGCGGAAGCACAGATACGCAGTATTTT; cdr3_aa: CAWWTSGSTDTQYF
clone_size: -; j_call: TRBJ2-1; d_call: -; v_call: TRBV13; cdr3_nt: TGTGCCAGCAGCTCCCGGGCCGGTACAAATGAGCAGTTCTTC; cdr3_aa: CASSSRAGTNEQFF
clone_size: -; j_call: TRBJ1-6; d_call: -; v_call: TRBV27; cdr3_nt: TGTGCCAGCAGACGCGCCAGTTACCCTAATTCACCCCTCCACTTT; cdr3_aa: CASRRASYPNSPLHF
clone_size: few; j_call: TRBJ2-5; d_call: -; v_call: TRBV5-5; cdr3_nt: TGTGCCAGCAGCTTGGATTGGGGAACTCAAGAGACCCAGTACTTC; cdr3_aa: CASSLDWGTQETQYF
clone_size: -; j_call: TRBJ1-1; d_call: -; v_call: TRBV4-2; cdr3_nt: TGTGCCAGCAGCCCCCAGTCGGGGGTCCGAATGAACACTGAAGCTTTCTTT; cdr3_aa: CASSPQSGVRMNTEAFF
clone_size: -; j_call: TRBJ1-2; d_call: TRBD1; v_call: TRBV7-9; cdr3_nt: TGTGCCAGCAGTCGCGAGGGGGCAGGTTATGGCTACACCTTC; cdr3_aa: CASSREGAGYGYTF
clone_size: -; j_call: TRBJ2-7; d_call: TRBD1; v_call: TRBV20-1; cdr3_nt: TGCAGTGCCTACACCGGGACAGGGTCCTACGAGCAGTACTTC; cdr3_aa: CSAYTGTGSYEQYF
clone_size: few; j_call: TRBJ1-6; d_call: -; v_call: TRBV20-1; cdr3_nt: TGCAGTGCTCCCGGTCCAGGGGTTAACCCCTATAATTCACCCCTCCACTTT; cdr3_aa: CSAPGPGVNPYNSPLHF
clone_size: few; j_call: TRBJ1-2; d_call: -; v_call: TRBV29-1; cdr3_nt: TGCAGCGTTGAATCTACGGGCAGCTATGGCTACACCTTC; cdr3_aa: CSVESTGSYGYTF
clone_size: -; j_call: TRBJ2-5; d_call: -; v_call: TRBV30; cdr3_nt: TGTGCCTGGAGTTCTGGACCCCAGACCCAGTACTTC; cdr3_aa: CAWSSGPQTQYF
clone_size: -; j_call: TRBJ2-1; d_call: TRBD2; v_call: TRBV12-3/TRBV12-4; cdr3_nt: TGTGCCAGCGGCCCCGGACTAGCGGACTACAATGAGCAGTTCTTC; cdr3_aa: CASGPGLADYNEQFF